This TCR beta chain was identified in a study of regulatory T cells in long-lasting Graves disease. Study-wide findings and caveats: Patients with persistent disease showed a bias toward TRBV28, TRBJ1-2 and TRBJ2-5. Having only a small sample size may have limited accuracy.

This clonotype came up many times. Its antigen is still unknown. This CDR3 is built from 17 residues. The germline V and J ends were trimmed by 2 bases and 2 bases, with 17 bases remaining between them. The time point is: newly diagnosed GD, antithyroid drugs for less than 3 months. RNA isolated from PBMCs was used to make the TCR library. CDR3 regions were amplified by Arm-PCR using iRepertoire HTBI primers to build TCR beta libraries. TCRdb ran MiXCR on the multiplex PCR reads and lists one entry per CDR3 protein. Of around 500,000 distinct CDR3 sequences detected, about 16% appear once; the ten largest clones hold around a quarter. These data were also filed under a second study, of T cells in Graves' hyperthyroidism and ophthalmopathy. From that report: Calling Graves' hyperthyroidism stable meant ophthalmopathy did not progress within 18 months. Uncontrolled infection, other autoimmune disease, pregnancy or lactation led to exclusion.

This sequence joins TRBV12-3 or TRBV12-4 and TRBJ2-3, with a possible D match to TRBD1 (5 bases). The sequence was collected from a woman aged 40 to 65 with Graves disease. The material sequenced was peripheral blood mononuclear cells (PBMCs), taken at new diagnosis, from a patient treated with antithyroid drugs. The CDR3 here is CASSLFGHRIITDTQYF. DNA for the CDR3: TGTGCCAGCAGTTTATTTGGACACCGAATCATCACAGATACGCAGTATTTT.